This T cell receptor beta chain was sequenced during a study of blood T cell repertoires in COVID-19. Study-wide context: Samples of COVID-19 (acute and convalescent) were obtained from the United States, Italy and Spain.

This CDR3 region has 13 residues. V lost 8 bases and J lost 8; bases outside the gene matches: 8. Germline CDR1 and CDR2: MNHNY and SVGAGI (reference sequence). Sequencing was performed with immunoSEQ multiplex PCR; in TCRdb, only in-frame clones are kept and a portion is missing. The sample has 50,000 to 65,000 clones, approximately 88% seen once; the top ten hold 3.5%. This clone has only one observation. This TCR came from a man in his fifties with active COVID-19. The sequencing input was peripheral blood. J is TRBJ2-1 and V is TRBV6-6, with TRBD2 identical over 8 bases. The CDR3 DNA reads TGTGCCAGCCGGGCGGGGGGTTTGTATGAGCAGTTCTTC. Amino acid sequence: CASRAGGLYEQFF.